Below are 10 T cell receptor beta chains sequenced from a single sample in a study of radiotherapy plus CTLA-4 blockade in lung cancer. This table comes from immunoSEQ multiplex PCR, and its TCRdb copy is limited to in-frame clones, with some not included. The top ten hold 8.5% to 10% of the sample, which has about 40,000 clones, roughly 75% seen once. The sequences come from peripheral blood, collected from a patient treated with radiotherapy plus ipilimumab. The receptors stem from a human donor with non-small cell lung cancer who had stable disease on radiotherapy plus ipilimumab.

This clone was detected only a few times. The genes are TRBV15 and TRBJ1-2, with D tentatively TRBD1 (5 bases). Germline CDR1 LNHNV, CDR2 YYDKDF (reference sequence). V gave up 0 bases and J gave up 4 bases, with 9 bases separating them. This CDR3 comprises 14 residues. CDR3 residues: CATSRDLQAYGYTF. Here the CDR3 DNA reads TGTGCCACCAGCAGAGATCTACAGGCCTATGGCTACACCTTC.

The V and J genes are TRBV30 and TRBJ2-7, with 9 bases lining up with TRBD1. From germline, CDR1 is GTSNPN and CDR2 SVGIG (reference sequence). Unmatched junction bases numbered 6, after V lost 3 bases and J lost 3 bases. The CDR3 is made up of 14 amino acids. This chain's CDR3 is CAWRVSGQGYEQYF. In DNA, the CDR3 is TGTGCCTGGAGAGTTTCGGGACAGGGCTACGAGCAGTACTTC.

This chain uses TRBV9 with TRBJ1-2; tentatively, D is TRBD1 (5 bases). Germline V CDR1 and CDR2: SGDLS, YYNGEE. The CDR3 covers 13 residues. V dropped 5 bases and J dropped 6 bases, with 14 bases sitting between them. The CDR3 protein is CASSKDLGDGYTF. CDR3 in DNA: TGTGCCAGCAGTAAAGATCTAGGGGATGGCTACACCTTC.

V usage is TRBV11-2 and J usage is TRBJ2-1, with 12 bases fitting TRBD2. The V and J ends lost 5 bases and 0 bases, in that order; junction bases with no gene match: 11. The CDR3 has 19 residues. Germline lookup yields CDR1 SGHAT and CDR2 FQNNGV. CDR3 residues: CASSKTIRTSGVSYNEQFF. The CDR3 bases are TGTGCCAGCAGCAAAACTATCCGGACTAGCGGGGTCTCCTACAATGAGCAGTTCTTC.

The chain carries TRBV2 and TRBJ1-6; TRBD1 matches at 8 bases. The V and J ends lost 7 bases and 0 bases, in that order; junction bases with no gene match: 5. From germline, CDR1 is SNHLY and CDR2 FYNNEI. There are 16 residues in the CDR3. CDR3 DNA: TGTGCCAGCATTGACAGGGGTAACTCCTATAATTCACCCCTCCACTTT. Protein sequence: CASIDRGNSYNSPLHF.

V gene TRBV7-2 combines with J gene TRBJ1-2; D gene ambiguous. Germline lookup yields CDR1 SGHTA and CDR2 FQGNSA. CDR3 length: 13 residues. Trimming pared 1 base from V and 6 bases from J, leaving 9 bases between. The CDR3 sequence is CASSLGPGNGYTF. The CDR3 coding sequence is TGTGCCAGCAGCTTAGGTCCGGGGAATGGCTACACCTTC.

The chain recombines TRBV5-1 with TRBJ1-1, with D tentatively TRBD1 (5 bases). Germline-derived CDR1 and CDR2 are SGHRS and YFSETQ. V was cut by 3 bases and J by 5 bases, with 14 bases left in between. The CDR3 contains 14 residues. In DNA form, the CDR3 reads TGCGCCAGCAGCTCGGGAGGAGGGGAGACTGAAGCTTTCTTT. Amino acid sequence: CASSSGGGETEAFF.

J is TRBJ1-2 and V is TRBV5-8; TRBD1 is a possible D gene (5 bases). Germline V gene data show CDR1 as SGHTS and CDR2 as YDEGEE. CDR3 length equals 14 residues. The V and J ends lost 4 bases and 7 bases respectively, with 17 bases between them. CDR3 DNA sequence: TGTGCCAGCAGCACTACCCGACAGTTATCTGGCTACACCTTC. The encoded protein is CASSTTRQLSGYTF.

This clone was counted a single time. The genes are TRBV5-1 and TRBJ2-3, with TRBD1 matching 10 bases. Germline CDR1 is SGHRS and CDR2 is YFSETQ. The CDR3 spans 14 residues. V lost 4 bases and J lost 4; bases outside the gene matches: 3. CDR3 in DNA: TGCGCCAGCAGCCCGGGACAGGGGCCAGATACGCAGTATTTT. This gives the protein CASSPGQGPDTQYF.

This clone has just a few counts. The V call is TRBV7-3, the J call TRBJ2-3; D remains ambiguous. V was pared by 4 bases and J by 5 bases, with 10 bases between. The CDR3 totals 13 residues. Per the germline V gene, CDR1 is SGHTA and CDR2 is FQGTGA. CDR3 loop: CASSYAREDTQYF. The DNA of the CDR3 is TGTGCCAGCAGCTATGCCCGAGAAGATACGCAGTATTTT.